This TCR beta chain stems from a study of shared clonotypes between healthy human individuals. The CDR3 consists of 10 residues. Germline V gene data show CDR1 as MNHEY and CDR2 as SMNVEV (reference sequence). V lost 10 bases and J 8 bases, leaving 9 bases between the germline ends. This table comes from immunoSEQ multiplex PCR, and its TCRdb copy is limited to in-frame clones, with some not included. The sample records 450,000 to 500,000 clones, 81% being singletons. The sample holds many counts of this clone. Sample: PBMCs. The chain employs TRBV27 and TRBJ2-1; no definite D call. This sequence was found in a woman aged 35 to 49 in good health. Some clones in this sample may be carry-over from other donors' samples. CDR3 loop: CATGPYEQFF. CDR3 coding DNA: TGTGCCACCGGGCCTTATGAGCAGTTCTTC.